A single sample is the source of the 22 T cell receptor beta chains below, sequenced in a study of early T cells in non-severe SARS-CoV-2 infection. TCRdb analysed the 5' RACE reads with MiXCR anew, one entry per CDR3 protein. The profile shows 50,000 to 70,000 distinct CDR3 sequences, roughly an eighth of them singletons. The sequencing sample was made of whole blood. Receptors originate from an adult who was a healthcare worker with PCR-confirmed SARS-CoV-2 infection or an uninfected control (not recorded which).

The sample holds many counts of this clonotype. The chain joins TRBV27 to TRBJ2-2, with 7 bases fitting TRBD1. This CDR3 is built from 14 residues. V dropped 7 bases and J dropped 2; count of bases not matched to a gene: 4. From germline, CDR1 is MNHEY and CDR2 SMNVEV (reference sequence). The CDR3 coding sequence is TGTGCCAGCAAGACAGGGTTAAACACCGGGGAGCTGTTTTTT. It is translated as CASKTGLNTGELFF.

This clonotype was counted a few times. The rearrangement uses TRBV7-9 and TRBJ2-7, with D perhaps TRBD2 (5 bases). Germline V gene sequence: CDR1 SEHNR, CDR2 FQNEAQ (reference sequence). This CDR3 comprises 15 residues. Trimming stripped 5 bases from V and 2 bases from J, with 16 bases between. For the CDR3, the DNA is TGTGCCAGCAGCCCACCCAGGACGGGAACCTACGAGCAGTACTTC. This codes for CASSPPRTGTYEQYF.

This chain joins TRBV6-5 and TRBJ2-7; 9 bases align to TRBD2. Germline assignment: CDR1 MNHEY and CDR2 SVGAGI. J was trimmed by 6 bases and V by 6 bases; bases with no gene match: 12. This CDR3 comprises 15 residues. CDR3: CASSQLQRGDGEQYF. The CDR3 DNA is TGTGCCAGCAGCCAACTTCAGCGGGGGGACGGCGAGCAGTACTTC.

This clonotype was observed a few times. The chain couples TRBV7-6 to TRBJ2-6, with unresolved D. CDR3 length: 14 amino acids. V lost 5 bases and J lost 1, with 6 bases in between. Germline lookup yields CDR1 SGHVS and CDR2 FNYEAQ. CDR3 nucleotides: TGTGCCAGCAGCCCACAGTCTGGGGCCAACGTCCTGACTTTC. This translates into CASSPQSGANVLTF.

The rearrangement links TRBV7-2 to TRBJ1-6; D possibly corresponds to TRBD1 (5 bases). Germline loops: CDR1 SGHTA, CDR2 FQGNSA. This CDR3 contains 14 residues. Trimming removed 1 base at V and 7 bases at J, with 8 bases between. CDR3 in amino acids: CASSLGWGNSPLHF. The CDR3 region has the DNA TGTGCCAGCAGCTTAGGGTGGGGGAATTCACCCCTCCACTTT.

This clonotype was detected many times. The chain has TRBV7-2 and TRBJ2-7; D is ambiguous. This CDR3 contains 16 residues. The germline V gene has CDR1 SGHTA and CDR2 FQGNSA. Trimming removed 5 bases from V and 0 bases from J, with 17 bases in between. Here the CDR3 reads CASSQNGPTGSYEQYF. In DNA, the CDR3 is TGTGCCAGCAGCCAAAACGGACCCACCGGCTCCTACGAGCAGTACTTC.

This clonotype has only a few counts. CDR3 residues: CAASQGSPQHF. The CDR3 bases are TGCGCCGCGAGTCAGGGTTCTCCCCAGCATTTT. This chain uses TRBV10-2 with TRBJ1-5; maybe TRBD1 (5 bases). Germline CDR1 WSHSY, CDR2 SAAADI. V lost 11 bases, J lost 10 bases, and 15 bases lay in between. This CDR3 is built from 11 residues.

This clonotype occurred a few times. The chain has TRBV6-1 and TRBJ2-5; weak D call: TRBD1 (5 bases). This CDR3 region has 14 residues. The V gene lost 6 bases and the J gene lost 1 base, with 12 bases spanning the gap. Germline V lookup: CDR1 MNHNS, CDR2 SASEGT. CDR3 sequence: CASSNRRGQETQYF. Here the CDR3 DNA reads TGTGCCAGCAGCAACAGGAGAGGCCAAGAGACCCAGTACTTC.

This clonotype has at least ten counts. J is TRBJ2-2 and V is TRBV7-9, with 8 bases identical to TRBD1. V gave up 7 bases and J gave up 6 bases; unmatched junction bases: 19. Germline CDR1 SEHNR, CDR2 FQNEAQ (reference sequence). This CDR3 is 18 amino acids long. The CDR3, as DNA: TGTGCCAGCATCCTGTCGACAGGGGCCTGGTTTCGGCCCGGGGAGCTGTTTTTT. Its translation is CASILSTGAWFRPGELFF.

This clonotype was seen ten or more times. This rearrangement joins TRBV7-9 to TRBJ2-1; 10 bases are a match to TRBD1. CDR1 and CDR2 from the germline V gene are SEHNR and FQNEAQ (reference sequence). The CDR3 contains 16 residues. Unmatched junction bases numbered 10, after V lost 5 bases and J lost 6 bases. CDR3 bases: TGTGCCAGCAGCGTCTCCGGGACAGGGGATCCCAATGAGCAGTTCTTC. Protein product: CASSVSGTGDPNEQFF.

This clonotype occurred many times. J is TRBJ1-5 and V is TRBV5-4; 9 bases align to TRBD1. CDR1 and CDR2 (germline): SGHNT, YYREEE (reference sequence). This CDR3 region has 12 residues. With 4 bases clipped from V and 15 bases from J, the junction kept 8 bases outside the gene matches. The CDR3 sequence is CASSVQGARLHF. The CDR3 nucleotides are TGTGCCAGCAGCGTACAGGGGGCACGCTTGCATTTT.

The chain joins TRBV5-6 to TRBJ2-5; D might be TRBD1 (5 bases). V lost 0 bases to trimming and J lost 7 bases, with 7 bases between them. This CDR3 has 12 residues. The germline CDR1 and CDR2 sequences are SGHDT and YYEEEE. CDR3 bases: TGTGCCAGCAGCTTGGGGCAGGGGACCCAGTACTTC. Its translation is CASSLGQGTQYF.

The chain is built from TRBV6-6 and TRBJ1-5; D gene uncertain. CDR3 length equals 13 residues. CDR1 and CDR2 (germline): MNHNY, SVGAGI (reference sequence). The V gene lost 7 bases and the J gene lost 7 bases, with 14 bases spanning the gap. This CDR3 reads CASTAEGGQPQHF. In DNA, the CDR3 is TGTGCCAGCACGGCGGAGGGAGGGCAGCCCCAGCATTTT.

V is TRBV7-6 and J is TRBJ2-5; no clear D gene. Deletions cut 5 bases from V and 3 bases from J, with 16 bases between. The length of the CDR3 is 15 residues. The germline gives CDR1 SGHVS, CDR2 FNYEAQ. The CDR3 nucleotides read TGTGCCAGCAGCCCAAACACCGACCCTAAAGAGACCCAGTACTTC. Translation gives CASSPNTDPKETQYF.

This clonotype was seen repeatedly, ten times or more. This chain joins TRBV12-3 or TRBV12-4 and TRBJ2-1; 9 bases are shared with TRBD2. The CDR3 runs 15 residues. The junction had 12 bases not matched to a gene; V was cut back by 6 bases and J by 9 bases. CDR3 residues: CASRLGTSRGSEQFF. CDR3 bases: TGTGCCAGCAGACTCGGGACTAGCCGGGGGAGTGAGCAGTTCTTC.

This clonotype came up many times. CDR3 bases: TGTGCCAGCAGTTTTGCGGGTACCTCCTATAATTCACCCCTCCACTTT. This encodes CASSFAGTSYNSPLHF. The chain uses TRBV28 and TRBJ1-6; D remains ambiguous. This CDR3 spans 16 amino acids. The germline V gene has CDR1 MDHEN and CDR2 SYDVKM. Trimming removed 3 bases at V and 0 bases at J, with 9 bases between. The complete variable domain, with remaining parts taken from reference TRBV28 and TRBJ1-6, reads DVKVTQSSRYLVKRTGEKVFLECVQDMDHENMFWYRQDPGLGLRLIYFSYDVKMKEKGDIPEGYSVSREKKERFSLILESASTNQTSMYLCASSFAGTSYNSPLHFGNGTRLTVT.

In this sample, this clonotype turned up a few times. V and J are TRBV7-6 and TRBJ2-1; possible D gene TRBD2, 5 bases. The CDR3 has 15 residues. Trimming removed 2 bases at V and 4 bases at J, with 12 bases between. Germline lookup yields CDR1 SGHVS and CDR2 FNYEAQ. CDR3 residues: CASSLSQGLYNEQFF. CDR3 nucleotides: TGTGCCAGCAGCTTATCCCAAGGACTGTACAATGAGCAGTTCTTC.

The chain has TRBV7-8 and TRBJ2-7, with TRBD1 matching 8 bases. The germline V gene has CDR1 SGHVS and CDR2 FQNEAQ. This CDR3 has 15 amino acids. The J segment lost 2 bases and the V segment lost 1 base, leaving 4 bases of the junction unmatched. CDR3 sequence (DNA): TGTGCCAGCAGCTTAGGACAGGGGCGGCCCTACGAGCAGTACTTC. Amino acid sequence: CASSLGQGRPYEQYF.

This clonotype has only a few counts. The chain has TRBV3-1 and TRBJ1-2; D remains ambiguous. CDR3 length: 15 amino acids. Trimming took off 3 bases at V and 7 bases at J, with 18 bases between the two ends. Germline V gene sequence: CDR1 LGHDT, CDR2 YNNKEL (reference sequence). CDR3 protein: CASSHGNIMSGGYTF. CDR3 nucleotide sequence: TGTGCCAGCAGCCACGGGAACATCATGTCTGGTGGCTACACCTTC.

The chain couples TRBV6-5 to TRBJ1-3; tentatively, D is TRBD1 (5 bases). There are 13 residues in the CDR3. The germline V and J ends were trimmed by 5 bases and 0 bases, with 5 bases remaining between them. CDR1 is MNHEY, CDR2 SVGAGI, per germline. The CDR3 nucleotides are TGTGCCAGCAGTCAGGGCTCTGGAAACACCATATATTTT. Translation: CASSQGSGNTIYF.

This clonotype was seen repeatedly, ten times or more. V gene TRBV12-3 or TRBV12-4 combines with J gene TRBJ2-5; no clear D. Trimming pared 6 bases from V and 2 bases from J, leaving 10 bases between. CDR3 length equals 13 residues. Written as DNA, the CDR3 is TGTGCCAGCAGGCCTAACTATCAAGAGACCCAGTACTTC. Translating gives CASRPNYQETQYF.

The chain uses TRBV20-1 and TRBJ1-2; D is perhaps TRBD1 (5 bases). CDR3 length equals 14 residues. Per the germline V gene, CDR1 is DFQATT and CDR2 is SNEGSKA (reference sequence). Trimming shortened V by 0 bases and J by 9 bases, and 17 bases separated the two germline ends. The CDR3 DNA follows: TGCAGTGCTAGAGATCCAGGGACCCTCCAAAGCTACACCTTC. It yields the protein CSARDPGTLQSYTF.